This T cell receptor (beta chain) was identified in a study of blood T cell repertoires in COVID-19. Study processing details: Reference gene primer amplification in the assay estimated nucleated cell counts. Here immunoSEQ multiplex PCR was the method, and the copy in TCRdb shows in-frame clones only, minus some. The V and J calls and clone size come from that table; D and trimming were worked out from the DNA. The repertoire holds hundreds of thousands of clones, roughly 90% seen once, with roughly 0.76% in the top ten. Enrolment of Seattle patients took place during active infection, and they were followed longitudinally. The CDR3 contains 15 residues. Trimming at V came to 6 bases and at J to 7 bases, leaving 9 bases not matched to a gene. Germline CDR1 reads MNHEY; CDR2 reads SVGAGI.

The sequenced sample was peripheral blood. The receptor comes from a man between 18 and 29 years old with COVID-19, enrolled during active disease. The chain links TRBV6-5 to TRBJ2-1; 10 bases fit TRBD2. As DNA, the CDR3 is TGTGCCAGCAGCCTTCCTAGCGGGAGTTATAATGAGCAGTTCTTC. It is translated as CASSLPSGSYNEQFF.